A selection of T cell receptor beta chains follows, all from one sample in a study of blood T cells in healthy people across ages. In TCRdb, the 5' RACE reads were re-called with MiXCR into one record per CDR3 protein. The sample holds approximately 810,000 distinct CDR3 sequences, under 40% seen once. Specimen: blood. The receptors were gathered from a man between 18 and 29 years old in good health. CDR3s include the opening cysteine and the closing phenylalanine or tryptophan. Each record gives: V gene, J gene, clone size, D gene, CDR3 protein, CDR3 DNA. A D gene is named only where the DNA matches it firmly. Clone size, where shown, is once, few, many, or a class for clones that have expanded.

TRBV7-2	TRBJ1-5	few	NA	CASSSDPSQNQPQHF	TGTGCCAGCAGCTCCGACCCAAGTCAGAATCAGCCCCAGCATTTT
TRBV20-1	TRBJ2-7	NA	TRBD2	CSARTNTLLGLLNEQYF	TGCAGTGCTAGAACTAATACACTCTTGGGACTACTAAATGAGCAGTACTTC
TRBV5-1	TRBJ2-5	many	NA	CASRLGLEETQYF	TGCGCCAGCAGATTGGGACTCGAAGAGACCCAGTACTTC
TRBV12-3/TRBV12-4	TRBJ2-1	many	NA	CASSLTPRSYNEQFF	TGTGCCAGCAGTTTAACACCTCGCTCCTACAATGAGCAGTTCTTC
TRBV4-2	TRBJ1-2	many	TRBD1	CASSQQGEDYGYTF	TGTGCCAGCAGCCAACAGGGGGAAGATTATGGCTACACCTTC
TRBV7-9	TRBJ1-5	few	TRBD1	CASSDFEGAGSYSNQPQHF	TGTGCCAGCAGCGACTTCGAGGGGGCGGGCTCGTATAGCAATCAGCCCCAGCATTTT
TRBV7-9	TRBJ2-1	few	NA	CASSLTAVGANEQFF	TGTGCCAGCAGCTTAACGGCCGTGGGTGCCAATGAGCAGTTCTTC
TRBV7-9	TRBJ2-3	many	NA	CASSIPWGTQYF	TGTGCCAGCAGCATCCCTTGGGGCACGCAGTATTTT
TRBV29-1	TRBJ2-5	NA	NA	CSVAGRLGPEETQYF	TGCAGCGTTGCAGGACGGTTGGGCCCGGAAGAGACCCAGTACTTC
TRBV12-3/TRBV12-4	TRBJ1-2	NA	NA	CGSSFGRDYGYTF	TGTGGCAGCAGTTTCGGCAGGGACTATGGCTACACCTTC
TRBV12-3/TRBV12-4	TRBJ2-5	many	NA	CASSVGSTQETQYF	TGTGCCAGCAGCGTCGGGAGCACCCAAGAGACCCAGTACTTC
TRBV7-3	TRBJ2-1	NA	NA	CASSLNNLHNEQFF	TGTGCCAGCAGCTTAAATAACTTGCACAATGAGCAGTTCTTC
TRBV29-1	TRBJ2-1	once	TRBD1	CSPNPTGTGDVEQFF	TGCAGCCCCAATCCCACCGGGACAGGGGATGTTGAGCAGTTCTTC
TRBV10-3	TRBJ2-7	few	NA	CAISESGTDGVEQYF	TGTGCCATCAGTGAGTCAGGGACGGACGGGGTCGAGCAGTACTTC
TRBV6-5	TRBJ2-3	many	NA	CASSYSPGADTQYF	TGTGCCAGCAGTTACTCACCGGGTGCAGATACGCAGTATTTT
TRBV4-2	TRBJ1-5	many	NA	CASSPGEKDGQPQHF	TGTGCCAGCAGCCCCGGGGAAAAGGACGGTCAGCCCCAGCATTTT
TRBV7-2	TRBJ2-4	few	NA	CASSVVTGIEQYF	TGTGCCAGCAGCGTAGTGACGGGGATTGAGCAGTACTTC
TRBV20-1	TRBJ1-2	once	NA	CSARGAVVYYGYTF	TGCAGTGCTAGGGGAGCAGTCGTGTACTATGGCTACACCTTC
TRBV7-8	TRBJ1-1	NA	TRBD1	CASSPTPLRGRTEAFF	TGTGCCAGCAGCCCCACCCCCTTGAGGGGGCGGACTGAAGCTTTCTTT
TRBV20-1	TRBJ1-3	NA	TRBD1	CSARGHRGDSGNTIYF	TGCAGTGCTAGAGGCCACAGGGGGGACTCTGGAAACACCATATATTTT
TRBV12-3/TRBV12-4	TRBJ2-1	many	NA	CASSPDSDEQFF	TGTGCCAGCAGCCCAGACAGTGATGAGCAGTTCTTC
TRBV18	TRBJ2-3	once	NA	CASSPGSTRGTDTQYF	TGTGCCAGCTCACCAGGGAGCACCCGGGGGACAGATACGCAGTATTTT
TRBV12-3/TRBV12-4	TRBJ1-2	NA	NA	CASSPLWGQYTF	TGTGCCAGCAGTCCCCTGTGGGGGCAGTACACCTTC
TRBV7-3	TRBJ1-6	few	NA	CASRRDVSSYNSPLHF	TGTGCCAGCAGGCGGGATGTTAGCTCCTATAATTCACCCCTCCACTTT
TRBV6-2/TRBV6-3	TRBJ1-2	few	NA	CASSSFSENYGYTF	TGTGCCAGCAGTTCTTTCTCAGAAAACTATGGCTACACCTTC
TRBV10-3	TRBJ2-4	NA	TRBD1	CAISESDRGSIQYF	TGTGCCATCAGTGAGTCTGACAGGGGAAGCATTCAGTACTTC
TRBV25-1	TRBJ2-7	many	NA	CASSVGGYEQYF	TGTGCCAGCAGTGTAGGGGGGTACGAGCAGTACTTC
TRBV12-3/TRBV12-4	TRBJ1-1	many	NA	CASIPGQNTEAFF	TGTGCCAGCATCCCGGGACAAAACACTGAAGCTTTCTTT
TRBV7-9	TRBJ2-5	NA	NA	CASSLGRDMATQYF	TGTGCCAGCAGCTTAGGTCGAGACATGGCGACCCAGTACTTC
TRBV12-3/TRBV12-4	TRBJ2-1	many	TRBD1	CASSFKDRDHNEQFF	TGTGCCAGCAGTTTCAAGGACAGGGACCACAATGAGCAGTTCTTC
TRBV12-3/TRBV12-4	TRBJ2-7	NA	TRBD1	CASTSGQPYEQYF	TGTGCCAGCACCTCGGGACAGCCCTACGAGCAGTACTTC
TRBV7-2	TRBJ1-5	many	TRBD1	CASSPPQGAGQPQHF	TGTGCCAGCAGCCCGCCACAGGGGGCTGGACAGCCCCAGCATTTT
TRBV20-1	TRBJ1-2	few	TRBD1	CSAREGTGQAGYGYTF	TGCAGTGCTAGAGAGGGAACTGGACAGGCCGGCTATGGCTACACCTTC
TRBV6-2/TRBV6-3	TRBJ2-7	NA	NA	CASFLNPAARAGYEQYF	TGTGCCAGCTTCTTAAACCCCGCTGCCAGGGCTGGCTACGAGCAGTACTTC
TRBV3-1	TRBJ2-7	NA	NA	CASSQTTGTGNYEQYF	TGTGCCAGCAGCCAGACTACCGGCACAGGGAACTACGAGCAGTACTTC
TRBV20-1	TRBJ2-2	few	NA	CSANKGISNTGELFF	TGCAGTGCTAACAAAGGGATTTCGAACACCGGGGAGCTGTTTTTT
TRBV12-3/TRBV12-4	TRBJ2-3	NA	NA	CVGSRLSTDTQYF	TGTGTGGGGAGTCGGCTTAGCACAGATACGCAGTATTTT
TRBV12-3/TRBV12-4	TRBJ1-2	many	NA	CASSLAGGARGYTF	TGTGCCAGCAGTTTAGCCGGTGGGGCACGGGGCTACACCTTC
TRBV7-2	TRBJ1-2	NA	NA	CASSLGRGADGYTF	TGTGCCAGCAGCTTAGGTAGGGGGGCGGATGGCTACACCTTC
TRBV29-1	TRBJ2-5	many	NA	CSVAQAQETQYF	TGCAGCGTTGCCCAAGCTCAAGAGACCCAGTACTTC
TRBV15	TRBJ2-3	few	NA	CATSRERGSTDTQYF	TGTGCCACCAGCAGAGAACGGGGTAGCACAGATACGCAGTATTTT
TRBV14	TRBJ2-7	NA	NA	CASGELSYEQYF	TGTGCCAGTGGGGAACTATCCTACGAGCAGTACTTC
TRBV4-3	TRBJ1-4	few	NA	CASSQGDVATNEKLFF	TGCGCCAGCAGCCAAGGGGACGTTGCAACTAATGAAAAACTGTTTTTT
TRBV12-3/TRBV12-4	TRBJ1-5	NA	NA	CASSFRYSNQPQHF	TGTGCCAGCAGTTTTAGGTATAGCAATCAGCCCCAGCATTTT
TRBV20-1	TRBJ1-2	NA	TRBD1	CSAHLRDRGVYGYTF	TGCAGTGCCCACCTCCGGGACAGAGGCGTCTATGGCTACACCTTC